This T cell receptor beta chain was sequenced for a study of regulatory T cells in long-lasting Graves disease. Germline values: CDR1 SGDLS, CDR2 YYNGEE. The CDR3 is 15 amino acids. Trimming cost V 3 bases and J 6 bases; bases outside gene matches: 4. This clonotype was picked up a small number of times. Building the TCR beta libraries relied on iRepertoire HTBI primers, and CDR3 regions underwent Arm-PCR. TCRdb analysed the multiplex PCR reads with MiXCR anew, one entry per CDR3 protein. The sample gives 400,000 to 500,000 distinct CDR3 sequences, around 15% of which show up once; approximately 15% is in the top ten. Time point: newly diagnosed GD, antithyroid drugs for less than 3 months. Extracted RNA from PBMCs served as the source of the TCR library. These same records also appear under a second study, on T cells in Graves' hyperthyroidism and ophthalmopathy.

Sequenced here: peripheral blood mononuclear cells (PBMCs), sampled at new diagnosis, from a patient treated with antithyroid drugs. V is TRBV9 and J is TRBJ2-1; TRBD1 aligns across 12 bases. The source is a woman aged 45-59 years with Graves disease. CDR3 sequence (DNA): TGTGCCAGCAGCGCCGGGACAGGGGGCTTCAATGAGCAGTTCTTC. Amino acid sequence: CASSAGTGGFNEQFF.